This T cell receptor (beta chain) was identified during a study of T cell responses to AZD1222 COVID-19 vaccine. Study results and caveats: The donors showed a predominance of white British ancestry and of females, with possible underestimation of clonal diversity. Samples come after the peak T cell response, not at day 14.

The CDR3 is made up of 15 amino acids. V was clipped by 4 bases and J by 7 bases; unmatched bases: 12. Germline-derived CDR1 and CDR2 are SQVTM and ANQGSEA. Pooling of second doses given at about 4 or about 12 weeks was done. Assay used: immunoSEQ multiplex PCR; TCRdb lists only in-frame clones, some missing. The sample has 110,000 or so clones; around 87% are singletons. As for this clone: The antigen is undetermined.

J is TRBJ1-2 and V is TRBV29-1; TRBD1 aligns across 10 bases. Sequences were derived from peripheral blood, sampled 28 days after the second AZD1222 dose. The source of this sequence is an adult who received the AZD1222 COVID-19 vaccine. CDR3 protein: CSVGQGAFQVGGYTF. CDR3 bases: TGCAGCGTTGGACAGGGGGCTTTTCAAGTCGGTGGCTACACCTTC.